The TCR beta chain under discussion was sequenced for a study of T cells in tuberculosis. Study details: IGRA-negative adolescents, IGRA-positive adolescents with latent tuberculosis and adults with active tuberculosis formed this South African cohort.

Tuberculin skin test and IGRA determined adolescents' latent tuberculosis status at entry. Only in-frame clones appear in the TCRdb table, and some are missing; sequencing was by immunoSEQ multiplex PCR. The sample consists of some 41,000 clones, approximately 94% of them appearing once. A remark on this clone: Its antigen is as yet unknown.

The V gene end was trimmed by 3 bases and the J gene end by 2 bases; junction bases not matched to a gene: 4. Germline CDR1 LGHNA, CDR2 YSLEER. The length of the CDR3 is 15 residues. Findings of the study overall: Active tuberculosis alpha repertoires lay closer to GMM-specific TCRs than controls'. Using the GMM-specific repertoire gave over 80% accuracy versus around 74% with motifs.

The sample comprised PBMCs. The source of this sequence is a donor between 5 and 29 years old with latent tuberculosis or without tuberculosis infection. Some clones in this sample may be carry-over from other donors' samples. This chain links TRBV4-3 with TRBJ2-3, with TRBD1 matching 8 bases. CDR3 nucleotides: TGCGCCAGCAGCCATCGGACAGGGAACACAGATACGCAGTATTTT. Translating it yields CASSHRTGNTDTQYF.